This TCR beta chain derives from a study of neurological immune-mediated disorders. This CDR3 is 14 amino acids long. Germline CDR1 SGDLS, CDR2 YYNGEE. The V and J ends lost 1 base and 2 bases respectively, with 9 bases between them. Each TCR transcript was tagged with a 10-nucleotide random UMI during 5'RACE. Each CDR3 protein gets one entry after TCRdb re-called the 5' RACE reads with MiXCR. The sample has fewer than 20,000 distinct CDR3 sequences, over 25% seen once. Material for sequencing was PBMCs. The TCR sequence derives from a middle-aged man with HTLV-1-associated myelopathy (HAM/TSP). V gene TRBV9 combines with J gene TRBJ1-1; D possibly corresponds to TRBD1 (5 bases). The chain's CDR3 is CASSVMDTNTEAFF. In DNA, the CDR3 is TGTGCCAGCAGCGTAATGGACACCAACACTGAAGCTTTCTTT. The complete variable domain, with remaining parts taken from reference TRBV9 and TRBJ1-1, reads DSGVTQTPKHLITATGQRVTLRCSPRSGDLSVYWYQQSLDQGLQFLIQYYNGEERAKGNILERFSAQQFPDLHSELNLSSLELGDSALYFCASSVMDTNTEAFFGQGTRLTVV.